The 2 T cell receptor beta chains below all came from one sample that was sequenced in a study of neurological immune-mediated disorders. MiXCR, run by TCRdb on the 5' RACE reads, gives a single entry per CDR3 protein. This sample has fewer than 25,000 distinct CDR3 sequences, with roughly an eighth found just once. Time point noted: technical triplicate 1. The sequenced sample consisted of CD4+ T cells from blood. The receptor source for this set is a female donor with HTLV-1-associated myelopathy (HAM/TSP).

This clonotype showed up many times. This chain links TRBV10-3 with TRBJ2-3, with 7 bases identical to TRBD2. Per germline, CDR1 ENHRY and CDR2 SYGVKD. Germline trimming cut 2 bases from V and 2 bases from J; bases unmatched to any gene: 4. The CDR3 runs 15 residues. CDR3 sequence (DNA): TGTGCCATCAGTGAGGATCTAGCGGCCACAGATACGCAGTATTTT. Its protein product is CAISEDLAATDTQYF.

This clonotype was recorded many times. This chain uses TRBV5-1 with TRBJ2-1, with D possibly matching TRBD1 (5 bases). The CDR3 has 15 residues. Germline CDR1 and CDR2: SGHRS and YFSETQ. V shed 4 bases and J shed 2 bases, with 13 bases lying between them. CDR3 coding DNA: TGCGCCAGCAGCCAGGACACAAATACCTACAATGAGCAGTTCTTC. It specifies CASSQDTNTYNEQFF.